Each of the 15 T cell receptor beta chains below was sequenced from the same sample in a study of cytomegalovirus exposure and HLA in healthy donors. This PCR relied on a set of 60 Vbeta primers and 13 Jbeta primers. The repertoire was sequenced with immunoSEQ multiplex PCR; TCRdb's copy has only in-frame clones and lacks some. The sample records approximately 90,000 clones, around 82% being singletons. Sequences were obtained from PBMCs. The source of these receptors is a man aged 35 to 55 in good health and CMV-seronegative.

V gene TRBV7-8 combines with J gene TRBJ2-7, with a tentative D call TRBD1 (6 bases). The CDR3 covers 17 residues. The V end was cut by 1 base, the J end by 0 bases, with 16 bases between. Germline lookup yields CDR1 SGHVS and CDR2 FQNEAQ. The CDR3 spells CASSLGWDKRYSYEQYF. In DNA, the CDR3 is TGTGCCAGCAGCTTAGGGTGGGACAAGAGGTACTCCTACGAGCAGTACTTC. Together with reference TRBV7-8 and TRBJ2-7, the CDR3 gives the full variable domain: GAGVSQSPRYKVAKRGQDVALRCDPISGHVSLFWYQQALGQGPEFLTYFQNEAQLDKSGLPSDRFFAERPEGSVSTLKIQRTQQEDSAVYLCASSLGWDKRYSYEQYFGPGTRLTVT.

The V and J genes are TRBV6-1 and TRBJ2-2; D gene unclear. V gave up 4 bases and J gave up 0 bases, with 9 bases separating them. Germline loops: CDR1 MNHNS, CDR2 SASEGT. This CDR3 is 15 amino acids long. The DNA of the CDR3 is TGTGCCAGCAGTGCCCTCCCTTCGAACACCGGGGAGCTGTTTTTT. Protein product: CASSALPSNTGELFF.

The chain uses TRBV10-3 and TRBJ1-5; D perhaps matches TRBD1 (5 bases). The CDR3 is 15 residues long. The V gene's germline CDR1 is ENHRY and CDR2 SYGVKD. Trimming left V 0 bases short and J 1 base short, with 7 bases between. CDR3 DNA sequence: TGTGCCATCAGTGAGTCGGGGGGAAGCAATCAGCCCCAGCATTTT. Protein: CAISESGGSNQPQHF.

The CDR3 reads CSVGTVYEQYF. The CDR3 DNA is TGCAGCGTTGGGACAGTTTACGAGCAGTACTTC. V usage is TRBV29-1 and J usage is TRBJ2-7; a possible D gene is TRBD1 (6 bases). This CDR3 region has 11 residues. Trimming took 4 bases from V and 4 from J, leaving 8 bases between them. Germline CDR1 reads SQVTM; CDR2 reads ANQGSEA.

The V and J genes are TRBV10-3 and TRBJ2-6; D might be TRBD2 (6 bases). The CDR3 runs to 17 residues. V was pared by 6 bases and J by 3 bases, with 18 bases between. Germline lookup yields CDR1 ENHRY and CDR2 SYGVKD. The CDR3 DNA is TGTGCCATCAGACCCCCGGAGGGTTCGGATGGGGCCAACGTCCTGACTTTC. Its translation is CAIRPPEGSDGANVLTF.

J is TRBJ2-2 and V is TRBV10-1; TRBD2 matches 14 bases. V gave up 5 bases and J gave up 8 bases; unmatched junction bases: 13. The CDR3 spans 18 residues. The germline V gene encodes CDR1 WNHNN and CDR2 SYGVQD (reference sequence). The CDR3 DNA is TGCGCCAGCAGTACTGGACCCGGGACTAGCGGGAGAGGTGGGGAGCTGTTTTTT. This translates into CASSTGPGTSGRGGELFF.

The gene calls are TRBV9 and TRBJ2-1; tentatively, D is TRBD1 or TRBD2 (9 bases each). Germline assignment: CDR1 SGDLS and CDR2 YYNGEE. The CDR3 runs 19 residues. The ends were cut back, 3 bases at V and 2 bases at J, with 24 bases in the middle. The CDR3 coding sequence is TGTGCCAGCAGCGCGCGGACAGGGGTGCCTAGCGGGACCTACAATGAGCAGTTCTTC. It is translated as CASSARTGVPSGTYNEQFF. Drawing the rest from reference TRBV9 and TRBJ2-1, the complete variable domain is DSGVTQTPKHLITATGQRVTLRCSPRSGDLSVYWYQQSLDQGLQFLIQYYNGEERAKGNILERFSAQQFPDLHSELNLSSLELGDSALYFCASSARTGVPSGTYNEQFFGPGTRLTVL.

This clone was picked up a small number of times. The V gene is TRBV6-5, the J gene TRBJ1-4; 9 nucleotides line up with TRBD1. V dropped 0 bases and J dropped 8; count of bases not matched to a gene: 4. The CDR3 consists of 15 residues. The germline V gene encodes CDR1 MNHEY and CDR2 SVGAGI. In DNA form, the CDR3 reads TGTGCCAGCAGTTACTCAACAGGGGGCCAGGAAAAACTGTTTTTT. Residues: CASSYSTGGQEKLFF.

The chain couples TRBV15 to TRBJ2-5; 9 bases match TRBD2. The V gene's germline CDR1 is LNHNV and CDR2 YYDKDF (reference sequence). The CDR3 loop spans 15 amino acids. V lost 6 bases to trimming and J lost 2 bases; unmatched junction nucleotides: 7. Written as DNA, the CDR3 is TGTGCCACCAGTGGTTTCGGACTAGCGCAAGAGACCCAGTACTTC. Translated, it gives CATSGFGLAQETQYF.

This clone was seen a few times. Written as DNA, the CDR3 is TGTGCCAGCAACGCCGGGACTAGCGGGAGGGCCGACACCGGGGAGCTGTTTTTT. This codes for CASNAGTSGRADTGELFF. The chain recombines TRBV21-1 with TRBJ2-2; the table gives TRBD2 as D, unverified against the DNA. TRBV21-1 is a pseudogene segment. The CDR3 totals 18 residues.

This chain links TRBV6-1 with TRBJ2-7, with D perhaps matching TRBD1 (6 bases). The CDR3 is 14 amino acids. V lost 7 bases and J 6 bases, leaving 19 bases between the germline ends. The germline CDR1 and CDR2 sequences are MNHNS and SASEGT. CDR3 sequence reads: CASNSGTPPLEQYF. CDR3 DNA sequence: TGTGCCAGCAATTCCGGGACACCCCCCCTCGAGCAGTACTTC.

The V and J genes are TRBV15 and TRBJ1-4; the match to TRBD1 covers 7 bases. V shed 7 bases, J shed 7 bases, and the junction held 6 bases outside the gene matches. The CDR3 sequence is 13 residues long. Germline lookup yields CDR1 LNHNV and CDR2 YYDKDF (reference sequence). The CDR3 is CATTTGAGEKLFF. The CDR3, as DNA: TGTGCCACCACCACAGGGGCCGGTGAAAAACTGTTTTTT.

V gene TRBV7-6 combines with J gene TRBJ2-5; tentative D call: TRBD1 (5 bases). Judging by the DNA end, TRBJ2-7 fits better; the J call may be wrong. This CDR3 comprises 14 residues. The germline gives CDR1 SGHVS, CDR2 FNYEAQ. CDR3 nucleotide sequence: TGTGCCAGCAGTCCCCCCCAGGGCTCCTACGAGCAGTACTTC. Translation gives CASSPPQGSYEQYF.

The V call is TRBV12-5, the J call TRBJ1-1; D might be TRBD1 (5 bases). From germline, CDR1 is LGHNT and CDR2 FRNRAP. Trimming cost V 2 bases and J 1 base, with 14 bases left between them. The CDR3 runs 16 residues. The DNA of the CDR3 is TGTGCTAGTGGTTTGAGTTGGGGGGGGAAGAACACTGAAGCTTTCTTT. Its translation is CASGLSWGGKNTEAFF.

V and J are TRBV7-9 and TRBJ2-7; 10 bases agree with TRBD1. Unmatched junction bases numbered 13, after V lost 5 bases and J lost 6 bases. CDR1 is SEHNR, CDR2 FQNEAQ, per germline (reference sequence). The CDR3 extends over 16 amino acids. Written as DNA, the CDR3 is TGTGCCAGCAGCAAAACCGGGACAGGGGAAGGGAGCGAGCAGTACTTC. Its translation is CASSKTGTGEGSEQYF.